This TCR beta chain was recovered during a study of OX40 agonist ivuxolimab in advanced cancers. Looking at the study overall: Patients took ivuxolimab, an agonistic anti-OX40 (CD134) antibody. At doses from 0.01 to 10 mg/kg, patients were given intravenous ivuxolimab every 2 weeks. Three patients responded partially, comprising one with hepatocellular carcinoma and two with cutaneous melanoma.

Only in-frame clones appear in the TCRdb table, and some are missing; sequencing was by immunoSEQ multiplex PCR. Of around 45,000 clones in the sample, approximately 83% were seen once. The specimen comprised CD4+ or CD8+ T cells sorted from blood, sampled in a trial of the OX40 agonist ivuxolimab. The TCR was taken from an adult with an advanced solid tumor such as melanoma, head and neck, liver or kidney cancer.

CDR3: CASSRGQGKNTEAFF. The CDR3 DNA reads as TGTGCCAGCAGTAGAGGACAGGGCAAGAACACTGAAGCTTTCTTT. V is TRBV6-1 and J is TRBJ1-1, with 8 bases lining up with TRBD1. Germline lookup yields CDR1 MNHNS and CDR2 SASEGT. The junction had 6 bases not matched to a gene; V was cut back by 5 bases and J by 1 base. CDR3 length: 15 amino acids.